The rows below give T cell receptor beta chains drawn from one sample of a study of cytomegalovirus exposure and HLA in healthy donors. Repertoires were generated with immunoSEQ multiplex PCR, while TCRdb's copy carries only in-frame clones and drops some. The sample records about 38,000 clones, more than 60% being singletons. Sequenced sample: PBMCs. The receptor source for this set is a man aged 30-40 years in good health and CMV-seronegative. Both conserved end residues are part of each CDR3. Each record gives: D gene, clone size, J gene, V gene, CDR3 DNA, CDR3 protein. A D gene is named only where the DNA matches it firmly. Expanded clones get a size class; other rows say once, few or many, or leave the size out.

>.|few|TRBJ1-1|TRBV6-6
TGTGCCAGCAGTACAGGCCCGGGACTCGGGAACACTGAAGCTTTCTTT
CASSTGPGLGNTEAFF
>TRBD1|.|TRBJ2-7|TRBV2
TGTGCCAGTACCCGGGACAGGGTCCACGAGCAGTACTTC
CASTRDRVHEQYF
>.|once|TRBJ1-5|TRBV7-2
TGTGCCAGCAGCTTAGCCAGTAATCAGCCCCAGCATTTT
CASSLASNQPQHF
>.|.|TRBJ2-6|TRBV5-6
TGTGCCAGCAGCTTTTACTCTGGGGCCAACGTCCTGACTTTC
CASSFYSGANVLTF
>.|.|TRBJ1-5|TRBV7-8
TGTGCCAGCAGCTTACGAGACAGGAAGAATCAGCCCCAGCATTTT
CASSLRDRKNQPQHF
>TRBD2|.|TRBJ2-1|TRBV2
TGTGCCAGCAGTGACCATTCGGAACTAGCGGGTAGGGAGCAGTTCTTC
CASSDHSELAGREQFF
>TRBD1|.|TRBJ1-5|TRBV29-1
TGCAGCGCCCGGACAGGGAATAGCAATCAGCCCCAGCATTTT
CSARTGNSNQPQHF
>.|.|TRBJ1-1|TRBV7-2
TGTGCCAGCAGCCAACAGGTGAACACTGAAGCTTTCTTT
CASSQQVNTEAFF
>TRBD1|few|TRBJ2-3|TRBV5-1
TGCGCCAGCAGCGGGGGGACAGGGAGGGATACGCAGTATTTT
CASSGGTGRDTQYF
>.|.|TRBJ2-2|TRBV11-2
TGTGCCAGCAGAAGGACAGCAAACACCGGGGAGCTGTTTTTT
CASRRTANTGELFF
>.|.|TRBJ1-5|TRBV21-1
TGTGCCAGCAGGAACCCGGGACAGGGGACTAGCAATCAGCCCCAGCATTTT
CASRNPGQGTSNQPQHF
>.|.|TRBJ2-1|TRBV4-1
TGCGCCAGCAGCAGACGACAGGACTACAATGAGCAGTTCTTC
CASSRRQDYNEQFF
>TRBD2|.|TRBJ2-1|TRBV6-5
TGTGCCAGCAGGCTAGCGGGAGGACCTCCTCAGCAGTTCTTC
CASRLAGGPPQQFF
>TRBD1|.|TRBJ2-7|TRBV7-2
TGTGCCAGCAGCTTAGCGAGGACAGGGGGAGGGTACGAGCAGTACTTC
CASSLARTGGGYEQYF
>TRBD1|.|TRBJ2-3|TRBV6-1
TGTGCCAGCAGTTCTGGGACAGGGTTTCGGTATTTT
CASSSGTGFRYF
>.|few|TRBJ2-1|TRBV12-5
TGTGCTAGTGGTTTGCCGGGTAATGAGCAGTTCTTC
CASGLPGNEQFF
>.|.|TRBJ2-7|TRBV15
TGTGCCACCAGCAGAGGCGCAGGCCCCTACGAGCAGTACTTC
CATSRGAGPYEQYF
>.|.|TRBJ1-1|TRBV6-5
TGTGCCAGCAGTCAGGGGACTGAAGCTTTCTTT
CASSQGTEAFF
>.|.|TRBJ2-6|TRBV7-9
TGTGCCAGCAGCCTCTGGGCTGACGTCCCTGGGCCTGGGGCCAACGTCCTGACTTTC
CASSLWADVPGPGANVLTF
>.|.|TRBJ1-5|TRBV4-1
TGCGCCAGCAGCCTCGAGTCAGACAGGCCCCAGCATTTT
CASSLESDRPQHF
>.|few|TRBJ1-2|TRBV6-1
TGTGCCAGCAGCCACGGGACACCGACTAACTATGGCTACACCTTC
CASSHGTPTNYGYTF
>TRBD1|.|TRBJ1-1|TRBV20-1
TGCAGTGCCGACAGGGGAGGTTTGGCTTTCTTT
CSADRGGLAFF
>TRBD1|few|TRBJ1-3|TRBV4-2
TGTGCCAGCAGCCAAGATCGTGGGACAGGACGCAACACCATATATTTT
CASSQDRGTGRNTIYF
>.|.|TRBJ2-3|TRBV28
TGTGCCAGCAGTTTTGCAGAAATCACAGATACGCAGTATTTT
CASSFAEITDTQYF
>.|.|TRBJ2-3|TRBV18
TGTGCCAGCTCACCGAGGATAGGCACAGATACGCAGTATTTT
CASSPRIGTDTQYF
>.|.|TRBJ2-5|TRBV4-1
TGCGCCAGCAGCCAAGCCCAAACACCTAGAAGGCAAGAGACCCAGTACTTC
CASSQAQTPRRQETQYF
>.|.|TRBJ1-2|TRBV28
TGTGCCAGCAGCCTCAATAGAGTAGTCTTTGGCTACACCTTC
CASSLNRVVFGYTF
>.|.|TRBJ1-4|TRBV29-1
TGCAGCGTTACAGGGTCTAATGAAAAACTGTTTTTT
CSVTGSNEKLFF
>.|.|TRBJ2-4|TRBV29-1
TGCAGCGTTAACTCGGGGGTAGCCAAAAACATTCAGTACTTC
CSVNSGVAKNIQYF
>.|.|TRBJ1-1|TRBV2
TGTGCCAGCAGTGAATATGCGGGGAATACTGAAGCTTTCTTT
CASSEYAGNTEAFF
>.|few|TRBJ2-7|TRBV6-6
TGTGCCAGCAGTTACCCCGACAGCGACGAGCAGTACTTC
CASSYPDSDEQYF
>TRBD2|.|TRBJ2-3|TRBV15
TGTGCCACCAGCCCGAGCGGGGGGGCCGTAGATACGCAGTATTTT
CATSPSGGAVDTQYF
>.|.|TRBJ2-7|TRBV28
TGTGCCAGCAGTCAAGCCCCGCCAGGCAATTCCTACGAGCAGTACTTC
CASSQAPPGNSYEQYF
>.|.|TRBJ2-1|TRBV5-8
TGTGCCAGCAGCTTCGGGGTATGGAATGAGCAGTTCTTC
CASSFGVWNEQFF
>TRBD1|.|TRBJ1-5|TRBV5-1
TGCGCCAGCAGCTTCACAGGGGGCAATCAGCCCCAGCATTTT
CASSFTGGNQPQHF
>TRBD1|few|TRBJ1-1|TRBV5-1
TGCGCCAGCAGCTTGAGGGGGCCCGAAGCTTTCTTT
CASSLRGPEAFF
>.|.|TRBJ2-7|TRBV15
TGTGCCACCAGCAGAGAGCGGAGGGACTACGAGCAGTACTTC
CATSRERRDYEQYF
>TRBD2|.|TRBJ2-7|TRBV7-6
TGTGCCAGCAGCGGGACTAGCGGGAGTTACGAGCAGTACTTC
CASSGTSGSYEQYF
>TRBD1|.|TRBJ1-4|TRBV10-1
TGCGCCAGCAGCGTCGGACAGGCTAATGAAAAACTGTTTTTT
CASSVGQANEKLFF
>TRBD2|few|TRBJ2-7|TRBV5-1
TGCGCCAGCAGCTTGGATCTAGCGGGAGTCGAGCAGTACTTC
CASSLDLAGVEQYF
>TRBD2|once|TRBJ2-7|TRBV4-1
TGCGCCAGCAGCCGAGTCGGAGCGGGACGGGGAGAGTACGAGCAGTACTTC
CASSRVGAGRGEYEQYF
>.|.|TRBJ1-2|TRBV29-1
TGCAGCGCCCCAGGGGTCCGTGGGGGCTACACCTTC
CSAPGVRGGYTF
>.|.|TRBJ1-2|TRBV2
TGTGCCAGCAGTCTTACAGAGGGAGGCTACACCTTC
CASSLTEGGYTF